This TCR beta chain was documented in a study of OX40 agonist ivuxolimab in advanced cancers. Using immunoSEQ multiplex PCR, the repertoire was profiled, and TCRdb retains in-frame clones only, with some absent. The sample records around 31,000 clones, nearly 90% being singletons. The junction had 14 bases not matched to a gene; V was cut back by 5 bases and J by 6 bases. There are 16 residues in the CDR3. CDR1 is LNHDA and CDR2 is SQIVND in the germline V gene (reference sequence). The source is an adult with an advanced solid tumor such as melanoma, head and neck, liver or kidney cancer. The starting material was CD4+ or CD8+ T cells sorted from blood, obtained in a trial of the OX40 agonist ivuxolimab. This chain connects TRBV19 to TRBJ1-2; 8 positions match TRBD1. CDR3 residues: CASSLRPGQEFDGYTF. CDR3 nucleotides: TGTGCCAGTAGTCTAAGACCGGGACAGGAATTCGATGGCTACACCTTC.